These 10 T cell receptor beta chains originate from one sample sequenced in a study of CD8 T cells in ankylosing spondylitis. Overall study results and limits: A motif of 7 to 9 highly homologous TCR beta variants was seen as apparently characteristic of ankylosing spondylitis blood.

TCRdb itself ran the 5' RACE reads through MiXCR, one entry per CDR3 protein. The repertoire holds 750,000 to 850,000 distinct CDR3 sequences, with 10% to 15% as singletons. Antigen specificity for these receptors is unknown. Sequencing was done on a sample of blood, either unsorted or a sorted T cell fraction (not recorded which). The origin of the receptors is a male donor with ankylosing spondylitis.

The table lists this clonotype with a few counts. This chain uses TRBV20-1 with TRBJ2-7; D unresolved. Germline CDR1 is DFQATT and CDR2 is SNEGSKA (reference sequence). Trimming took 3 bases from V and 2 from J, leaving 17 bases between them. This CDR3 has 15 residues. CDR3 DNA: TGCAGTGCTAGGAAGTTCCCGGTTGGGGCCTACGAGCAGTACTTC. Its protein is CSARKFPVGAYEQYF.

J is TRBJ1-1 and V is TRBV6-5, with TRBD1 matching 8 bases. The CDR3 runs to 14 residues. Germline lookup yields CDR1 MNHEY and CDR2 SVGAGI. The V and J ends lost 6 bases and 4 bases, in that order; junction bases with no gene match: 7. Here the CDR3 reads CASRNSGGITEAFF. As DNA, the CDR3 is TGTGCCAGCAGAAACTCAGGGGGCATCACTGAAGCTTTCTTT.

This clonotype was counted between two and nine times. V gene TRBV27 combines with J gene TRBJ2-7; the D gene is possibly TRBD1 (6 bases). The CDR3 spans 14 residues. Germline values: CDR1 MNHEY, CDR2 SMNVEV (reference sequence). Trimming removed 6 bases from V and 4 bases from J, with 16 bases in between. CDR3 sequence reads: CASRWGQAEYEQYF. In nucleotides, the CDR3 is TGTGCCAGCAGGTGGGGGCAGGCTGAGTACGAGCAGTACTTC.

This clonotype was observed at least ten times. The chain is built from TRBV20-1 and TRBJ2-5; the match to TRBD2 covers 8 bases. CDR3 length equals 13 residues. Unmatched junction bases numbered 8, after V lost 7 bases and J lost 4 bases. The germline V gene encodes CDR1 DFQATT and CDR2 SNEGSKA (reference sequence). The chain's CDR3 is CSDLLAGRETQYF. DNA for the CDR3: TGCAGTGACTTGCTAGCGGGCAGAGAGACCCAGTACTTC.

J is TRBJ2-3 and V is TRBV5-1; 7 bases are shared with TRBD1. Trimming took 0 bases from V and 5 from J; bases not matched to a gene: 12. The germline gives CDR1 SGHRS, CDR2 YFSETQ. This CDR3 spans 17 amino acids. DNA for the CDR3: TGCGCCAGCAGCTTGGACCCCACAGGGGTCGGTGGAGATACGCAGTATTTT. Amino acids: CASSLDPTGVGGDTQYF. Full variable domain (remainder filled in from reference TRBV5-1 and TRBJ2-3): KAGVTQTPRYLIKTRGQQVTLSCSPISGHRSVSWYQQTPGQGLQFLFEYFSETQRNKGNFPGRFSGRQFSNSRSEMNVSTLELGDSALYLCASSLDPTGVGGDTQYFGPGTRLTVL.

The chain recombines TRBV4-2 with TRBJ1-2; D is perhaps TRBD1 (6 bases). V was trimmed by 8 bases and J by 0 bases, leaving 16 bases between them. Germline V gene data show CDR1 as LGHNA and CDR2 as YNFKEQ. This CDR3 comprises 15 residues. The DNA for the CDR3 is TGTGCCAGCGCCTTAGGGGGGGTACCTAACTATGGCTACACCTTC. This gives the protein CASALGGVPNYGYTF.

This clonotype was seen many times. The chain employs TRBV11-1 and TRBJ2-7, with D maybe TRBD1 (5 bases). Germline V gene sequence: CDR1 SGHAT, CDR2 FQDESV (reference sequence). V was shortened by 2 bases and J by 6 bases, with 17 bases between the two germline ends. The CDR3 length is 15 residues. This chain's CDR3 is CASSLIRTLSREQYF. DNA for the CDR3: TGTGCCAGCAGCTTAATCCGGACACTGTCTCGCGAGCAGTACTTC.

The gene calls are TRBV7-9 and TRBJ1-5; D is perhaps TRBD1 (5 bases). The germline V and J ends were trimmed by 5 bases and 6 bases, with 14 bases remaining between them. Germline V gene data show CDR1 as SEHNR and CDR2 as FQNEAQ (reference sequence). The CDR3 runs to 14 residues. CDR3 DNA: TGTGCCAGCAGCACACGGGACGGAGTTCAGCCCCAGCATTTT. Protein: CASSTRDGVQPQHF.

In this sample, this clonotype turned up many times. The chain has TRBV29-1 and TRBJ2-7; tentatively, D is TRBD2 (5 bases). Germline V gene data show CDR1 as SQVTM and CDR2 as ANQGSEA. The CDR3 runs 11 residues. Trimming took off 3 bases at V and 5 bases at J, with 8 bases between the two ends. The DNA for the CDR3 is TGCAGCGTTGACACTAGGGACGAGCAGTACTTC. The encoded protein is CSVDTRDEQYF.

The gene calls are TRBV20-1 and TRBJ2-4, with D tentatively TRBD1 (8 bases). This CDR3 has 13 amino acids. Between the trimmed V and J ends, which lost 6 bases and 7 bases, there was a span of 16 bases. Looked up from germline, CDR1 is DFQATT and CDR2 is SNEGSKA (reference sequence). The CDR3 DNA follows: TGCAGTGCCTCATACAGGGGGGGGAACATTCAGTACTTC. This translates into CSASYRGGNIQYF.